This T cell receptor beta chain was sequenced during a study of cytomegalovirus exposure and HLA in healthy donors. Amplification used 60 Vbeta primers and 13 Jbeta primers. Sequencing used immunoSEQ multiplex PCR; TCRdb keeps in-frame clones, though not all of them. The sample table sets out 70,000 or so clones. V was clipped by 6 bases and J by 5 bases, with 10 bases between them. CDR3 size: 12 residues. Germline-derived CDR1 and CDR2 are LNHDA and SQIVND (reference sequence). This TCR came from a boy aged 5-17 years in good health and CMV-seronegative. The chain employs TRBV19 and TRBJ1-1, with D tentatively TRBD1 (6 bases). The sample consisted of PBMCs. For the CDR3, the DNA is TGTGCCAGTAGAACAGGGTATACTGAAGCTTTCTTT. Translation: CASRTGYTEAFF.